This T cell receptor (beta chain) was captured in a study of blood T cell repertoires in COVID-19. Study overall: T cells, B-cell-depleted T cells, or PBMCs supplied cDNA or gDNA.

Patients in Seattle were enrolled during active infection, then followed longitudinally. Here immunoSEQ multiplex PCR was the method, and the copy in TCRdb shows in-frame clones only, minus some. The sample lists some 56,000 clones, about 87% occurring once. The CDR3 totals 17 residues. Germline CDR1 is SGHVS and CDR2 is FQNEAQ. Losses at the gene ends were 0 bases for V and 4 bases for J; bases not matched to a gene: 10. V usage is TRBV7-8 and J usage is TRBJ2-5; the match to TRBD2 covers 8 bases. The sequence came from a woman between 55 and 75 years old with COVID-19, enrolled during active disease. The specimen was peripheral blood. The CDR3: CASSLAPAGDGGETQYF. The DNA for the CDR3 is TGTGCCAGCAGCTTAGCGCCAGCGGGAGACGGGGGAGAGACCCAGTACTTC.